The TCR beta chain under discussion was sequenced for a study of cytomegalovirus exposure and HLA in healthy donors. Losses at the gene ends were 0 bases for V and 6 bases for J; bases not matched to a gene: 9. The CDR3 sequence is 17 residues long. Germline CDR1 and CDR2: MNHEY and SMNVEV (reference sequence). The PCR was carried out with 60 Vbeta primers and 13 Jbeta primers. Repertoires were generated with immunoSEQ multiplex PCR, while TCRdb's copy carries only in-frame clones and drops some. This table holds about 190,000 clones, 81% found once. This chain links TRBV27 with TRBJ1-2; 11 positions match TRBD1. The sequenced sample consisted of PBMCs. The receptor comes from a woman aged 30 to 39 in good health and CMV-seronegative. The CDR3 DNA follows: TGTGCCAGCAGTTTATCCGGACAGGGGGCCTCCTCGCATGGCTACACCTTC. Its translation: CASSLSGQGASSHGYTF.